The 31 T cell receptor beta chains given below trace back to one sample, sequenced in a study of T cell clones after liver transplantation. TCRdb's table, derived via immunoSEQ multiplex PCR, lists solely in-frame clones and lacks some. The sample holds 93,000 or so clones; about 86% are singletons and the top ten take approximately 2.9%. Material: CD4+ T cells from blood, obtained approximately 43 months after liver transplant. Every receptor here comes from a human patient who received a liver transplant. Some T cells may be the graft donor's.

The chain recombines TRBV7-9 with TRBJ2-1; D may be TRBD1 (6 bases). V shed 7 bases and J shed 8 bases, with 9 bases lying between them. This CDR3 is built from 11 residues. Germline CDR1 and CDR2: SEHNR and FQNEAQ (reference sequence). The chain's CDR3 is CASTSGDEQFF. CDR3 sequence (DNA): TGTGCCAGCACCTCAGGGGATGAGCAGTTCTTC.

This chain uses TRBV7-9 with TRBJ1-5; 10 bases line up with TRBD1. This CDR3 is 16 amino acids long. Germline loops: CDR1 SEHNR, CDR2 FQNEAQ (reference sequence). The V and J ends lost 3 bases and 5 bases, in that order; junction bases with no gene match: 7. The chain's CDR3 is CASSLGPDRGYQPQHF. CDR3 in DNA: TGTGCCAGCAGCTTGGGACCGGACAGGGGGTATCAGCCCCAGCATTTT.

The gene calls are TRBV4-2 and TRBJ1-6; 7 nucleotides line up with TRBD1. There are 18 residues in the CDR3. Germline V CDR1 and CDR2: LGHNA, YNFKEQ. The V segment lost 0 bases and the J segment 10 bases; nucleotides outside the gene matches: 15. The CDR3 sequence: CASSQDIVGGTVNSPLHF. For the CDR3, the DNA is TGTGCCAGCAGCCAAGATATCGTGGGCGGGACAGTAAACTCACCCCTCCACTTT.

This chain connects TRBV6-1 to TRBJ2-2; D tentatively fits TRBD1 or TRBD2 (5 bases each). CDR3 size: 14 residues. Germline V gives CDR1 MNHNS, CDR2 SASEGT. V was trimmed by 6 bases and J by 6 bases, leaving 14 bases between them. The CDR3 DNA sequence: TGTGCCAGCAGGAGGGGAATGGCACCCGGGGAGCTGTTTTTT. Translated, it gives CASRRGMAPGELFF.

The rearrangement links TRBV28 to TRBJ2-7; 9 positions agree with TRBD2. The germline V gene has CDR1 MDHEN and CDR2 SYDVKM. V shed 3 bases, J shed 7 bases, and the junction held 10 bases outside the gene matches. The CDR3 is 15 residues long. CDR3 nucleotide sequence: TGTGCCAGCAGTTTGGCGGGAGGGCCGAATTGGGAGCAGTACTTC. Its translation is CASSLAGGPNWEQYF.

This clone was observed a single time. V gene TRBV19 combines with J gene TRBJ2-7, with 9 bases aligning to TRBD1. The CDR3 is 15 residues long. Per germline, CDR1 LNHDA and CDR2 SQIVND (reference sequence). J was trimmed by 5 bases and V by 4 bases; bases with no gene match: 9. DNA of the CDR3: TGTGCCAGTAGTAGCCACCGGGACAGGGCAAACGAGCAGTACTTC. Protein sequence: CASSSHRDRANEQYF.

The table lists this clone with a count of one. This sequence joins TRBV5-1 and TRBJ2-1, with 10 bases identical to TRBD2. This CDR3 has 15 amino acids. Germline CDR1 and CDR2: SGHRS and YFSETQ. After removal of 4 bases from V and 4 bases from J, the junction contained 5 bases not matched to a gene. CDR3 in amino acids: CASSPGLAAYNEQFF. CDR3 coding DNA: TGCGCCAGCAGCCCCGGACTAGCGGCATACAATGAGCAGTTCTTC.

The genes are TRBV18 and TRBJ1-1; D gene ambiguous. V was cut by 0 bases and J by 1 base, with 9 bases left in between. The CDR3 is made up of 15 amino acids. Germline V gives CDR1 KGHSH, CDR2 LQKENI. CDR3 amino acids: CASSPPAQRNTEAFF. The CDR3 nucleotides are TGTGCCAGCTCACCACCGGCACAGAGGAACACTGAAGCTTTCTTT.

The V call is TRBV4-3, the J call TRBJ2-5, with D tentatively TRBD2 (6 bases). In germline, CDR1 is LGHNA, CDR2 YSLEER. This CDR3 region has 14 residues. V lost 0 bases and J 7 bases, leaving 12 bases between the germline ends. CDR3 sequence reads: CASSQDLVGGTQYF. For the CDR3, the DNA is TGCGCCAGCAGCCAAGATCTCGTGGGGGGGACCCAGTACTTC.

The chain couples TRBV13 to TRBJ1-3; possibly TRBD1 for D (5 bases). V was pared by 3 bases and J by 0 bases, with 9 bases between. The CDR3 is 15 amino acids. Per germline, CDR1 PRHDT and CDR2 FYEKMQ (reference sequence). In DNA form, the CDR3 reads TGTGCCAGCAGCTTTTGGGGACCCTCTGGAAACACCATATATTTT. As protein: CASSFWGPSGNTIYF.

CDR3 sequence reads: CASSGGRRGVTYEQYF. The CDR3 region has the DNA TGTGCCAGCAGTGGGGGCAGGCGGGGGGTCACCTACGAGCAGTACTTC. The J gene is TRBJ2-7, the V gene TRBV6-1; the match to TRBD2 covers 8 bases. This CDR3 comprises 16 residues. The V gene's germline CDR1 is MNHNS and CDR2 SASEGT. V lost 4 bases to trimming and J lost 2 bases; unmatched junction nucleotides: 10.

This chain links TRBV7-8 with TRBJ2-1; 12 bases fit TRBD2. The V and J ends lost 5 bases and 4 bases, in that order; junction bases with no gene match: 3. The CDR3 is made up of 15 amino acids. Germline assignment: CDR1 SGHVS and CDR2 FQNEAQ. Written as DNA, the CDR3 is TGTGCCAGCAGCGCGACTAGCGGGGGATACAATGAGCAGTTCTTC. Encoded protein: CASSATSGGYNEQFF.

The chain joins TRBV5-1 to TRBJ2-3; TRBD1 aligns across 7 bases. The germline CDR1 and CDR2 sequences are SGHRS and YFSETQ. This CDR3 spans 17 amino acids. Trimming at V came to 0 bases and at J to 2 bases, leaving 9 bases not matched to a gene. In DNA form, the CDR3 reads TGCGCCAGCAGCTTGGGTCGTACAGGGGCGATCACAGATACGCAGTATTTT. This codes for CASSLGRTGAITDTQYF.

The chain has TRBV10-1 and TRBJ2-4; no reliable D call. The V gene's germline CDR1 is WNHNN and CDR2 SYGVQD (reference sequence). The CDR3 length is 14 residues. The V end was cut by 3 bases, the J end by 0 bases, with 6 bases between. The CDR3 DNA is TGCGCCAGCAGTGACAGTCTAGCCAAAAACATTCAGTACTTC. Translating it yields CASSDSLAKNIQYF.

V and J are TRBV7-9 and TRBJ2-7, with TRBD2 matching over 8 bases. Germline values: CDR1 SEHNR, CDR2 FQNEAQ (reference sequence). The V segment lost 4 bases and the J segment 6 bases; nucleotides outside the gene matches: 11. The CDR3 is made up of 15 amino acids. The CDR3 sequence: CASSSRPSGGPEQYF. CDR3 nucleotides: TGTGCCAGCAGCTCAAGGCCCAGCGGGGGTCCCGAGCAGTACTTC.

This clone was recorded a few times. The chain employs TRBV7-3 and TRBJ2-3; TRBD1 aligns across 8 bases. Germline CDR1 is SGHTA and CDR2 is FQGTGA. The CDR3 contains 19 residues. The junction had 18 bases not matched to a gene; V was cut back by 5 bases and J by 2 bases. DNA for the CDR3: TGTGCCAGCAGCCCATCCGGGACAGGATTTCTCGGGGCCACAGATACGCAGTATTTT. It codes for CASSPSGTGFLGATDTQYF.

V is TRBV27 and J is TRBJ1-2; possibly TRBD1 for D (5 bases). This CDR3 is built from 14 residues. Per the germline V gene, CDR1 is MNHEY and CDR2 is SMNVEV (reference sequence). The germline V and J ends were trimmed by 2 bases and 4 bases, with 11 bases remaining between them. The CDR3 sequence is CASSLRPGGYGYTF. The CDR3 nucleotides are TGTGCCAGCAGTTTACGGCCGGGGGGCTATGGCTACACCTTC.

This chain links TRBV19 with TRBJ1-3; D uncertain. V dropped 4 bases and J dropped 1 base, with 5 bases sitting between them. From germline, CDR1 is LNHDA and CDR2 SQIVND (reference sequence). The CDR3 runs 13 residues. This CDR3 reads CASSRNSGNTIYF. The CDR3 DNA is TGTGCCAGTAGTAGGAATTCTGGAAACACCATATATTTT.

The rearrangement links TRBV5-4 to TRBJ1-2; no firm D call. The V end was cut by 0 bases, the J end by 7 bases, with 16 bases between. CDR1 and CDR2 (germline): SGHNT, YYREEE (reference sequence). The CDR3 totals 15 residues. In nucleotides, the CDR3 is TGTGCCAGCAGCTTGGGGGTTACCCGACCGGGTGGCTACACCTTC. This sequence encodes CASSLGVTRPGGYTF.

The J gene is TRBJ1-2, the V gene TRBV29-1; 8 nucleotides match TRBD1. The CDR3 has 13 amino acids. CDR1 and CDR2 (germline): SQVTM, ANQGSEA. The ends lost 2 bases at V and 8 bases at J; junction bases unmatched: 7. CDR3 sequence (DNA): TGCAGCGTTGAACTTCAGGGGGCCGAGGGCTACACCTTC. Encoded protein: CSVELQGAEGYTF.

The sample holds one count of this clone. The J gene is TRBJ1-2, the V gene TRBV6-5; 7 bases match TRBD1. CDR3 length: 14 amino acids. V shed 6 bases and J 8 bases; nucleotides not matched to a gene: 12. The germline V gene has CDR1 MNHEY and CDR2 SVGAGI. This chain's CDR3 is CASRQQGLWGGYTF. In DNA form, the CDR3 reads TGTGCCAGCAGACAACAGGGGCTTTGGGGAGGCTACACCTTC.

The chain carries TRBV10-1 and TRBJ2-7; D gene uncertain. The CDR3 runs 14 residues. Trimming stripped 3 bases from V and 0 bases from J, with 9 bases between. Germline lookup yields CDR1 WNHNN and CDR2 SYGVQD (reference sequence). CDR3 coding DNA: TGCGCCAGCAGTGACCGAACTGGCTCCTACGAGCAGTACTTC. Translation gives CASSDRTGSYEQYF.

The gene calls are TRBV27 and TRBJ1-5; D not resolved. The CDR3 sequence is 16 residues long. Trimming pared 2 bases from V and 2 bases from J, leaving 13 bases between. Looked up from germline, CDR1 is MNHEY and CDR2 is SMNVEV (reference sequence). CDR3 DNA sequence: TGTGCCAGCAGTTTAACGGTAACGAGTGGCAATCAGCCCCAGCATTTT. Amino acids: CASSLTVTSGNQPQHF.

J is TRBJ1-1 and V is TRBV5-1; tentatively, D is TRBD1 (6 bases). V lost 4 bases and J 5 bases, leaving 18 bases between the germline ends. This CDR3 comprises 15 residues. Germline lookup yields CDR1 SGHRS and CDR2 YFSETQ. The CDR3 region is CASSSDIAGATEAFF. The CDR3 nucleotides are TGCGCCAGCAGCAGTGACATTGCAGGGGCGACTGAAGCTTTCTTT. The full variable domain, in which reference TRBV5-1 and TRBJ1-1 provide the parts outside the CDR3, is KAGVTQTPRYLIKTRGQQVTLSCSPISGHRSVSWYQQTPGQGLQFLFEYFSETQRNKGNFPGRFSGRQFSNSRSEMNVSTLELGDSALYLCASSSDIAGATEAFFGQGTRLTVV.

The J gene is TRBJ1-6, the V gene TRBV7-2, with unresolved D. V was clipped by 11 bases and J by 0 bases, with 17 bases between them. CDR3 length: 16 amino acids. Germline CDR1 reads SGHTA; CDR2 reads FQGNSA. For the CDR3, the DNA is TGTGCCTCGACCCGTAGGGAGAGCTCCTATAATTCACCCCTCCACTTT. This sequence encodes CASTRRESSYNSPLHF.

CDR3 nucleotide sequence: TGTGCCAGCAGCTTAGGGTCAGCTTACCAAGAGACCCAGTACTTC. It translates to CASSLGSAYQETQYF. The chain has TRBV7-9 and TRBJ2-5; no reliable D call. Trimming stripped 1 base from V and 0 bases from J, with 9 bases between. Germline assignment: CDR1 SEHNR and CDR2 FQNEAQ (reference sequence). The CDR3 sequence is 15 residues long.

The J gene is TRBJ1-1, the V gene TRBV7-6; TRBD1 is a possible D gene (5 bases). The germline V gene has CDR1 SGHVS and CDR2 FNYEAQ. V dropped 1 base and J dropped 0 bases, with 9 bases sitting between them. CDR3 length: 15 residues. This chain's CDR3 is CASSLDGGLNTEAFF. For the CDR3, the DNA is TGTGCCAGCAGCTTAGACGGGGGGTTGAACACTGAAGCTTTCTTT.

The chain employs TRBV7-6 and TRBJ2-1, with D perhaps matching TRBD1 or TRBD2 (6 bases each). Looked up from germline, CDR1 is SGHVS and CDR2 is FNYEAQ. This CDR3 is built from 15 residues. V was trimmed by 8 bases and J by 0 bases, leaving 14 bases between them. The CDR3 DNA sequence: TGTGCCAGCTCGGGGGCTAGCACCTCCTACAATGAGCAGTTCTTC. The encoded protein is CASSGASTSYNEQFF.

The chain carries TRBV11-1 and TRBJ1-1; weak D call: TRBD1 (5 bases). This CDR3 region has 14 residues. The germline V gene encodes CDR1 SGHAT and CDR2 FQDESV (reference sequence). Trimming pared 1 base from V and 0 bases from J, leaving 6 bases between. The CDR3 nucleotides are TGTGCCAGCAGCTTAGGGGGGGTGAACACTGAAGCTTTCTTT. Its protein product is CASSLGGVNTEAFF.

The V call is TRBV19, the J call TRBJ1-4, with TRBD1 matching over 8 bases. The CDR3 is 15 residues long. Germline V gene sequence: CDR1 LNHDA, CDR2 SQIVND (reference sequence). Germline trimming cut 6 bases from V and 5 bases from J; bases unmatched to any gene: 8. CDR3 coding DNA: TGTGCCAGTAGACAGACAGGGGTATACAATGAAAAACTGTTTTTT. This encodes CASRQTGVYNEKLFF.

The genes are TRBV27 and TRBJ1-2; tentative D call: TRBD1 (5 bases). Germline V gene data show CDR1 as MNHEY and CDR2 as SMNVEV (reference sequence). V was trimmed by 6 bases and J by 4 bases, leaving 18 bases between them. The CDR3 consists of 15 residues. Here the CDR3 DNA reads TGTGCCAGCAGGGACCCCGGGGGTTTGGGCTATGGCTACACCTTC. It specifies CASRDPGGLGYGYTF.